This T cell receptor (beta chain) was recovered during a study of PD-1 blockade in mismatch repair-deficient tumors. Mismatch repair deficiency was confirmed in all patients, by PCR or immunohistochemistry. Libraries were prepared by immunoSEQ multiplex PCR; TCRdb keeps only in-frame clonotypes and omits some of them. The table lists roughly 110,000 clones, about 83% of them singletons. Germline V CDR1 and CDR2: SGHDN, FVKESK. The CDR3 contains 16 residues. The V gene end was trimmed by 4 bases and the J gene end by 7 bases; junction bases not matched to a gene: 10. The receptor was derived from an adult with mismatch repair-deficient cancer. The chain joins TRBV14 to TRBJ2-2; 9 bases agree with TRBD2. Sequences were derived from peripheral blood, sampled 60 weeks after starting pembrolizumab. Here the CDR3 DNA reads TGTGCCAGCAGCCTACACACGGGACTAGCAAACGGGGAGCTGTTTTTT. Encoded protein: CASSLHTGLANGELFF.